The TCR beta chain under discussion was sequenced for a study of blood T cell repertoires in COVID-19. Study context: The United States, Italy and Spain provided the acute and convalescent COVID-19 samples.

The CDR3 has 13 amino acids. Germline V CDR1 and CDR2: MNHNS, SASEGT. V was trimmed by 3 bases and J by 8 bases, leaving 13 bases between them. Source study methods: Amplification from reference gene primers served as the basis for estimated nucleated cell counts. Clones were read by immunoSEQ multiplex PCR, and TCRdb kept only the in-frame ones, dropping some. Clonal size and the V and J genes are those of that table, whereas D and trimming came from the DNA. The repertoire holds roughly 130,000 clones, with 82% as singletons. The specimen sequenced was peripheral blood. This clonotype originated in a woman aged 70 to 79 with acute or convalescent COVID-19. V and J are TRBV6-1 and TRBJ1-1; D gene unclear. The CDR3 region is CASSEQAQLEAFF. The CDR3 bases are TGTGCCAGCAGTGAGCAGGCCCAACTCGAAGCTTTCTTT.